This T cell receptor (beta chain) derives from a study of cytomegalovirus exposure and HLA in healthy donors. General study findings and limits: In a later analysis, most CMV-associated TCR beta chains appeared HLA-restricted. Common viral pathogens were later found to be apparently linked to several of the most significant clusters.

The PCR had 60 Vbeta and 13 Jbeta primers. Profiling relied on immunoSEQ multiplex PCR, and the TCRdb table lists in-frame clones only, not all of them. The repertoire holds about 88,000 clones, with 70% to 90% as singletons. CDR3 length equals 16 residues. The J segment lost 1 base and the V segment lost 0 bases, leaving 3 bases of the junction unmatched. CDR1 ENHRY and CDR2 SYGVKD come from the germline V gene. Of note for this clone: Its antigen remains unidentified.

Sequencing was carried out using PBMCs. V and J are TRBV10-3 and TRBJ1-5; TRBD1 aligns across 7 bases. The clonotype originates from a young man in good health and CMV-seronegative. The CDR3 nucleotides are TGTGCCATCAGTGAGTCCGGACAGGTGAGCAATCAGCCCCAGCATTTT. Its translation: CAISESGQVSNQPQHF.